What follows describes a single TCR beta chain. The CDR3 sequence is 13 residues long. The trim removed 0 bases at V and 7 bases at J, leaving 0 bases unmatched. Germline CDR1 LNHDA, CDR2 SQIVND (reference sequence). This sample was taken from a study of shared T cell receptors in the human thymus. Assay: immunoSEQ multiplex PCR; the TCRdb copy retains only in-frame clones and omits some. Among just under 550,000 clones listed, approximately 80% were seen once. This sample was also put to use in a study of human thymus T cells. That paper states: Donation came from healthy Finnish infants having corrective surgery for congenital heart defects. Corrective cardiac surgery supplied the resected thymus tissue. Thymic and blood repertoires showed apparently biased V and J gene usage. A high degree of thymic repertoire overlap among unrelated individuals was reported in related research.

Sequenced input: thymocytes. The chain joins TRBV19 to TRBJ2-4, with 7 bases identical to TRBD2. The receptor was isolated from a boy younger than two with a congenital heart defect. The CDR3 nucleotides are TGTGCCAGTAGTATAGAGGGGGGGAACATTCAGTACTTC. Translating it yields CASSIEGGNIQYF. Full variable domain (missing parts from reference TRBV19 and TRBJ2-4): DGGITQSPKYLFRKEGQNVTLSCEQNLNHDAMYWYRQDPGQGLRLIYYSQIVNDFQKGDIAEGYSVSREKKESFPLTVTSAQKNPTAFYLCASSIEGGNIQYFGAGTRLSVL.